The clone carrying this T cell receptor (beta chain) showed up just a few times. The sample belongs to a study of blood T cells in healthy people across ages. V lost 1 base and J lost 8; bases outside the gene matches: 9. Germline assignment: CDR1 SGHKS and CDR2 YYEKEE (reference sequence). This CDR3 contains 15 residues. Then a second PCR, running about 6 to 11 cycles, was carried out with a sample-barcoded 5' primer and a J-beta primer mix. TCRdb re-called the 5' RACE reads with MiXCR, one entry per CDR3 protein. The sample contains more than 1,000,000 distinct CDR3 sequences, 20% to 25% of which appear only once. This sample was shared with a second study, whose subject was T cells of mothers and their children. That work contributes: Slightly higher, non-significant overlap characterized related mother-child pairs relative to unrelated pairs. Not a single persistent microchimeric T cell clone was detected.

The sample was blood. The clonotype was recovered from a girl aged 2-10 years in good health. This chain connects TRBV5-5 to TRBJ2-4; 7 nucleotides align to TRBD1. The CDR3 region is CASSLMWDRGDIQYF. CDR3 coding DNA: TGTGCCAGCAGCTTGATGTGGGACAGAGGGGACATTCAGTACTTC. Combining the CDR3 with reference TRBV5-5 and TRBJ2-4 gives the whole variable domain DAGVTQSPTHLIKTRGQQVTLRCSPISGHKSVSWYQQVLGQGPQFIFQYYEKEERGRGNFPDRFSARQFPNYSSELNVNALLLGDSALYLCASSLMWDRGDIQYFGAGTRLSVL.